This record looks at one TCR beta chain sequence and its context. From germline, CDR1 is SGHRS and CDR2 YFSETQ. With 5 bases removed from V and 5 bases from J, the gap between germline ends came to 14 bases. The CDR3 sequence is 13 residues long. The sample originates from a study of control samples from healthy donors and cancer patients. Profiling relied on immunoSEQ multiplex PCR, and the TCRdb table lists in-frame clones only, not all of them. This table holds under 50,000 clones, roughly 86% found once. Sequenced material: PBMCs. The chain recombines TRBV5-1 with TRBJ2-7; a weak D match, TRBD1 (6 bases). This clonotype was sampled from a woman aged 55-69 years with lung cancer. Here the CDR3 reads CASRYGTGNEQYF. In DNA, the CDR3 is TGCGCCAGCAGATACGGAACAGGGAACGAGCAGTACTTC.